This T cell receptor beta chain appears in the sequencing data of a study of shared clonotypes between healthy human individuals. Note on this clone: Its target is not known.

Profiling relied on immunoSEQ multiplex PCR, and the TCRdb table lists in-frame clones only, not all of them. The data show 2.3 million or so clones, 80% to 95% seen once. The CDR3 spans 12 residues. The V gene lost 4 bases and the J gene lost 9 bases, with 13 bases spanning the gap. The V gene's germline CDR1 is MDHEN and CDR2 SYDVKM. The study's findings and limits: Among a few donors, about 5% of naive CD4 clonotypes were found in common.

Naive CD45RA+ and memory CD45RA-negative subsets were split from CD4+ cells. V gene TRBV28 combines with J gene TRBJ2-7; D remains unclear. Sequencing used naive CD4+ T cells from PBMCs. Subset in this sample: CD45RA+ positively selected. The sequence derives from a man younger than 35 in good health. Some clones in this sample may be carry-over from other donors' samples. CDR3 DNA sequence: TGTGCCAGCAGTTCGGGCCCCCACGGGCAGTACTTC. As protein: CASSSGPHGQYF.